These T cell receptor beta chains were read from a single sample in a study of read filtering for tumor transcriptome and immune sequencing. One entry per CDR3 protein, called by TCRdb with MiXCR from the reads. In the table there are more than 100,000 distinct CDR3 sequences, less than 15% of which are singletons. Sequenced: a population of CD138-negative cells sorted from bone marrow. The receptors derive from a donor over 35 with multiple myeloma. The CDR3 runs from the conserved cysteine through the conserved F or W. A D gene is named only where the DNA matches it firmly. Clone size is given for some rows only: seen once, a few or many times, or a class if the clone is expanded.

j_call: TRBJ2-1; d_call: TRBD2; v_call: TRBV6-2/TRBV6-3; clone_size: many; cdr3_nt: TGTGCCAGCAGCCTTGAGGGAGGGCGGGAGTTCAATGAGCAGTTCTTC; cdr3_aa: CASSLEGGREFNEQFF
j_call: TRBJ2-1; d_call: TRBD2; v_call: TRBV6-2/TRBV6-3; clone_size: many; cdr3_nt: TGTGCCAGCAGCCGCACCGGGACTAGCGGGGACAATGAGCAGTTCTTC; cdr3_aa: CASSRTGTSGDNEQFF
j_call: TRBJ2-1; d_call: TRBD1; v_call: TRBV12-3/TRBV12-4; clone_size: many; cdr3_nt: TGTGCCAGCAGTTTAGGGAGGGGACAGGCCTACAATGAGCAGTTCTTC; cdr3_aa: CASSLGRGQAYNEQFF
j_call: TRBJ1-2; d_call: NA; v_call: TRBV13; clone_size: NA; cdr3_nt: TGTGCCAGCAGCGAATCCGGACAGAAAGGCTACACCTTC; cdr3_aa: CASSESGQKGYTF
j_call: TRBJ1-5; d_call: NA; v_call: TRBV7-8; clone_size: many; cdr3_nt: TGTGCCAGCAGCTTAGGGGCCGGCTTTCCGAATCAGCCCCAGCATTTT; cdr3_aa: CASSLGAGFPNQPQHF
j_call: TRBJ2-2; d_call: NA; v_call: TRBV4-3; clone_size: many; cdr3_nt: TGCGCCAGCAGCCAAACTATCAACGCGAACACCGGGGAGCTGTTTTTT; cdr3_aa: CASSQTINANTGELFF
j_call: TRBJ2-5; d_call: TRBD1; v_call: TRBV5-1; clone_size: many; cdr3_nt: TGCGCCAGCAGCCCTGCTCCGGGACAGGGGCCCCAAGAGACCCAGTACTTC; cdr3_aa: CASSPAPGQGPQETQYF
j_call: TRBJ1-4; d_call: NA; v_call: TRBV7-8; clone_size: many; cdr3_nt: TGTGCCAGCAGCTACGACAGTCGTAATGAAAAACTGTTTTTT; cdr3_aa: CASSYDSRNEKLFF
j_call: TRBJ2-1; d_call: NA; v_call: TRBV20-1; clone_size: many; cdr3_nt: TGCAGTGCGAATCAGGTCACCTACAATGAGCAGTTCTTC; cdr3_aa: CSANQVTYNEQFF
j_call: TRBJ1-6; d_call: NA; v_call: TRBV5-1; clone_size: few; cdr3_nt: TGCGCCAGCAGCTCCACCGGGACGCTAAGCTCCTATAATACACCCCTCCACTTT; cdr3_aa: CASSSTGTLSSYNTPLHF
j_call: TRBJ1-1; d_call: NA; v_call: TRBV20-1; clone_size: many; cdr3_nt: TGCAGTGCTAGATATGGTCTGAACACTGAAGCTTTCTTT; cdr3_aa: CSARYGLNTEAFF
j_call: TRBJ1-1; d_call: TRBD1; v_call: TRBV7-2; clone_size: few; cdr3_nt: TGTGCCAGCAGGCAGGGGGTTTATACTGAAGCTTTCTTT; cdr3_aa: CASRQGVYTEAFF
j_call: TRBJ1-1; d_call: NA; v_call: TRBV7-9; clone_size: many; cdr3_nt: TGCGCCAGCAGCCCCGGACTGAACACTGAAGCTTTCTTT; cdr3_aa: CASSPGLNTEAFF
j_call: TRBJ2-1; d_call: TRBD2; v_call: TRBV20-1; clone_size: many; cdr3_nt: TGCAGTGCTAGGGGGACTAGCGGGAGATGGGCGAATGAGCAGTTCTTC; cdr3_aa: CSARGTSGRWANEQFF
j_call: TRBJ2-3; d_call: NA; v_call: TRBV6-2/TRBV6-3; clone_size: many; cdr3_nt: TGTGCCAGCATTTCAATCCTTAGGGTGACAGATACGCAGTATTTT; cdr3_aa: CASISILRVTDTQYF
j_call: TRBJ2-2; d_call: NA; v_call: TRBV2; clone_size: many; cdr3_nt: TGTGCCAGCAATAAGGGCTCCGGCACCGGGGAGCTGTTTTTT; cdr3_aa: CASNKGSGTGELFF
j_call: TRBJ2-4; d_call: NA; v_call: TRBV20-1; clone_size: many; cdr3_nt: TGCAGTGCTAGAGATCTCCACGAAGCCATTCAGTACTTC; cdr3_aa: CSARDLHEAIQYF
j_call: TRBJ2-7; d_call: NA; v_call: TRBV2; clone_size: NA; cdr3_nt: TGTGCCAGCAGTCTAGGTCTGGGTTCGGAGCAGGACTTC; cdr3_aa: CASSLGLGSEQDF
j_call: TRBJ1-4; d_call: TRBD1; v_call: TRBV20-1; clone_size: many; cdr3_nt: TGCAGTGCTAGGGCAGGGGGCCGCGGCGAAAAACTGTTTTTT; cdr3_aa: CSARAGGRGEKLFF
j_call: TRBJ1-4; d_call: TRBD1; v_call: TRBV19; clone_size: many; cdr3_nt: TGTGCCAGTAGTAGGGGGGTTGGGACAGATCAAAATGAAAAACTGTTTTTT; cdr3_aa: CASSRGVGTDQNEKLFF
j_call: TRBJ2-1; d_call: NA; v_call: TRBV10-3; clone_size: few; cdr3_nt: TGTGCCATCAGTGGTGGGGCGGACCTATACAATGAGCAGTTCTTC; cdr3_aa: CAISGGADLYNEQFF
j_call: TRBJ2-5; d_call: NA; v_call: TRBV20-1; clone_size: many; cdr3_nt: TGCAGTGCTAGTGACGGCGGCAGGAGGCGGGAGACCCAGTACTTC; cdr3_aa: CSASDGGRRRETQYF
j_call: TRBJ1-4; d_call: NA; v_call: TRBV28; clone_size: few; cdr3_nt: TGTGCCAGCAGTTTGGGTCCCTCCCGCGGCGAGGACCCCGAGAGGACTAATGAAAAACTGTTTTTT; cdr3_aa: CASSLGPSRGEDPERTNEKLFF
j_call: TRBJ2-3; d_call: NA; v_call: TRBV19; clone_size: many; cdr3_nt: TGTGCCAGTAGTATGGCTAGCACAGATACGCAGTATTTT; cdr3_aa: CASSMASTDTQYF
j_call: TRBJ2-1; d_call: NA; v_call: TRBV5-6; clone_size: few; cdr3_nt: TGTGCCAGCAGGGAGTGGGAGGTCTCCTACAATGAGCAGTTCTTC; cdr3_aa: CASREWEVSYNEQFF
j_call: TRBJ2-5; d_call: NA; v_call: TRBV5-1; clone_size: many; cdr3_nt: TGCGCCAGCAGCTTGCAAGACTACATCGAGACCCAGTACTTC; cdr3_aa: CASSLQDYIETQYF
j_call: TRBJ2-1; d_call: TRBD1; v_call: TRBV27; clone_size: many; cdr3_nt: TGTGCCAGCAGTTTATCCACAGGGGGTCAAGAGCAGTTCTTC; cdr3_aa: CASSLSTGGQEQFF
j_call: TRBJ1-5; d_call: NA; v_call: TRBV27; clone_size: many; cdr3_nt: TGTGCCAGCAGTTTAATCGGGCAGGGCCAGCCCCAGCATTTT; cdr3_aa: CASSLIGQGQPQHF
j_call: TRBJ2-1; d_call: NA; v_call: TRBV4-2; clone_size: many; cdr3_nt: TGTGCCAGCAGCCGATTGGGACTCAGCAGCTCCTACAATGAGCAGTTCTTC; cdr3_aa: CASSRLGLSSSYNEQFF
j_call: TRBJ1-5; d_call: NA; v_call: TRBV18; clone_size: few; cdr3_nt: TGTGCCAGCTCACCAAGCGAAAGTCAGCCCCAGCATTTT; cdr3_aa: CASSPSESQPQHF
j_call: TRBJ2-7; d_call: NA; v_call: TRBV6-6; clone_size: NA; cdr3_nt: TGTGCCAGCAGTTCTCAGACAGCCACCTACGAGCAGTACTTC; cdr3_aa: CASSSQTATYEQYF
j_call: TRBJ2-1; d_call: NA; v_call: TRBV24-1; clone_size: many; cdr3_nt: TGTGCCACCAGTGCGGGACGAAGCTCCTACAATGAGCAGTTCTTC; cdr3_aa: CATSAGRSSYNEQFF
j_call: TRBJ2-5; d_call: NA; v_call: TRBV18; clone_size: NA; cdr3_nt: TGTGCCAGCTCACCACCACAGTACCAAGAGACCCAGTACTTC; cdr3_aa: CASSPPQYQETQYF